The present T cell receptor beta chain was sequenced within a study of T-cell reconstitution after alpha-beta-depleted transplantation in children. Study results and limitations: In patients about two months after transplant, alpha-beta T cells reportedly arose from several hundred expanded graft clones. The authors attributed T-cell counts and diversity one year after transplant mostly to newly produced T cells. Where some patients showed high TCRbeta diversity at day 60, it came from recipient T cells and thymic progenitors that had survived.

This clonotype was seen a single time. What it binds is not known. Unique molecular identifiers were used to barcode this TCRbeta library. TCRdb re-called the PCR reads with MiXCR, one entry per CDR3 protein. Of 60,000 or so distinct CDR3 sequences in the sample, approximately 43% are singletons; the top ten hold 95% to 98%. The receptor was isolated from a male patient aged 10-17 years who had a stem cell transplant for acute lymphoblastic leukemia, so the T cells may come from the graft donor. Here the sequenced sample was PBMCs, mostly from graft donor cells, taken 360 days after TCRalphabeta/CD19-depleted stem cell transplant.

This chain's CDR3 is CASSKTPGQGYTGELFF. In DNA, the CDR3 is TGCGCCAGCAGCAAAACACCGGGACAGGGGTACACCGGGGAGCTGTTTTTT. The V and J genes are TRBV4-3 and TRBJ2-2; 10 bases agree with TRBD1. With V trimmed by 5 bases and J by 3 bases, 9 bases remained unmatched. The CDR3 is made up of 17 amino acids. CDR1 is LGHNA and CDR2 is YSLEER in the germline V gene.